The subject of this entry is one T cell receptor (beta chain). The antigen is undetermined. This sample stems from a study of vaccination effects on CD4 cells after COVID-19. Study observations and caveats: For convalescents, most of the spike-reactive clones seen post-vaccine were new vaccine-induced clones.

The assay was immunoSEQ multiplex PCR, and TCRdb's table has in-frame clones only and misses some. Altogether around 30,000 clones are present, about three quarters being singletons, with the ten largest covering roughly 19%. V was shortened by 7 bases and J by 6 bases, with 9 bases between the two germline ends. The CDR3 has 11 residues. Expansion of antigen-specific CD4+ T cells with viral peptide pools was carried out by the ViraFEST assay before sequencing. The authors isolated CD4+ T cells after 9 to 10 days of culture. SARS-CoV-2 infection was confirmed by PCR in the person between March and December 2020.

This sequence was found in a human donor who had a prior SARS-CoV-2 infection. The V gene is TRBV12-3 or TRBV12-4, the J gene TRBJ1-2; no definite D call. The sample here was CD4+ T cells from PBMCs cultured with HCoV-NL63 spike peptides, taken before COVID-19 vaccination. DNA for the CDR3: TGTGCCAGCACCTTAAACCATGGCTACACCTTC. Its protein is CASTLNHGYTF.